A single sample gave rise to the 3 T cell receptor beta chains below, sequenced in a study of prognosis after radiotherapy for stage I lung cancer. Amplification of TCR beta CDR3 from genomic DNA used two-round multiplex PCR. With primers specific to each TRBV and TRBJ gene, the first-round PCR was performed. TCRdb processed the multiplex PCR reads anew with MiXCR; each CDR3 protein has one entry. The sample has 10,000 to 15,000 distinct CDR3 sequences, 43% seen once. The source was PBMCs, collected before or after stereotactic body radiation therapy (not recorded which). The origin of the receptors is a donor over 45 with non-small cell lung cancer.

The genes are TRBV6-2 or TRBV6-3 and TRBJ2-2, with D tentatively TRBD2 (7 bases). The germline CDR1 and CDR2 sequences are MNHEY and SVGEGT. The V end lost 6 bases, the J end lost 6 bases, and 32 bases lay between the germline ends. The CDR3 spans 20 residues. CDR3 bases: TGTGCCAGCAGCAACGCCGGGACTATCGTGGGGGCCGCTTGGGCCGGGGAGCTGTTTTTT. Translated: CASSNAGTIVGAAWAGELFF.

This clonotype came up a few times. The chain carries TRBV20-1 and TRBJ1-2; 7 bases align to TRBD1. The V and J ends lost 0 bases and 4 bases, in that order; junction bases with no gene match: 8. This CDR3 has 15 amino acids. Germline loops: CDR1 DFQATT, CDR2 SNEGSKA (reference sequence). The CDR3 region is CSARDPGQLFYGYTF. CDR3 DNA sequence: TGCAGTGCTAGAGATCCGGGACAGCTTTTCTATGGCTACACCTTC.

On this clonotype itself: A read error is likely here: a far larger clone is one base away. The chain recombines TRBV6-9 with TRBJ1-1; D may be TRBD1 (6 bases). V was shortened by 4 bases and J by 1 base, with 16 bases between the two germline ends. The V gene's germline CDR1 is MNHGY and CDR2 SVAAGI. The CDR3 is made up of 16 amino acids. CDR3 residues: CASSCGDRWPNTEAFF. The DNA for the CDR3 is TGTGCCAGCAGTTGCGGAGACAGGTGGCCGAACACTGAAGCTTTCTTT.